A selection of T cell receptor beta chains follows, all from one sample in a study of PD-1 blockade in classical Hodgkin lymphoma. Only in-frame clones appear in the TCRdb table, and some are missing; sequencing was by immunoSEQ multiplex PCR. The sample includes around 58,000 clones, around nine tenths of them seen just once. Sample: peripheral blood mononuclear cells (PBMCs), taken at baseline. The receptors shown here come from a human donor with classical Hodgkin lymphoma. The CDR3 runs from the conserved cysteine through the conserved F or W. The D gene is left open where the match is weak. Clone size is shown for a subset of rows, as once, few, many or a class of expanded clone.

TGTGCCAGCAGCCGCCCCCTAGCGGGAGAGACAGATACGCAGTATTTT | CASSRPLAGETDTQYF | TRBJ2-3 | TRBD2 | few | TRBV5-6
TGTGCTAGCGGTCCGAGGGGGCTAAGGGCCCAGTACTTC | CASGPRGLRAQYF | TRBJ2-5 | NA | NA | TRBV7-7
TGTGCCAGCAGCTGGCAGGATAATGAAAAACTGTTTTTT | CASSWQDNEKLFF | TRBJ1-4 | NA | NA | TRBV2
TGTGCCAGCGCATTTAGCGGGTACCAAGAGACCCAGTACTTC | CASAFSGYQETQYF | TRBJ2-5 | TRBD2 | once | TRBV27
TGTGCCAGCAGCTTAAGATCGGGGAAGGAAGGACCAAACTCTGGGGCCAACGTCCTGACTTTC | CASSLRSGKEGPNSGANVLTF | TRBJ2-6 | NA | NA | TRBV7-6
TGTGCCTGGGGCCGGGACCCCGGGGGTGAAAAACTGTTTTTT | CAWGRDPGGEKLFF | TRBJ1-4 | NA | NA | TRBV30
TGTGCCAGCAGCTTGGCCCTTGGGGGTGGCTACACCTTC | CASSLALGGGYTF | TRBJ1-2 | NA | NA | TRBV5-6
TGTGCCAGTAGTAGGCGACAGGGGTCCTACGAGCAGTACTTC | CASSRRQGSYEQYF | TRBJ2-7 | TRBD1 | NA | TRBV19
TGCGCCAGCAGCCGCACAGACTACCAAGTTTACAATGAGCAGTTCTTC | CASSRTDYQVYNEQFF | TRBJ2-1 | NA | NA | TRBV5-1
TGTGCCAGCACTCTGACAGGGGCTTTCGATACGCAGTATTTT | CASTLTGAFDTQYF | TRBJ2-3 | TRBD1 | NA | TRBV28
TGTGCCATCAGTGAGGGAGAGACCCAGTACTTC | CAISEGETQYF | TRBJ2-5 | NA | NA | TRBV10-3
TGCGCCAGCAGCCCGGGGTCGGCATTGCCCCTCCACTTT | CASSPGSALPLHF | TRBJ1-6 | NA | NA | TRBV5-1
TGCGCCAGCAGCTTGGGGACAGGGGGCCTGGACATTCAGTACTTC | CASSLGTGGLDIQYF | TRBJ2-4 | TRBD1 | NA | TRBV5-1
TGTGCCAGCAGTTCGGGGGCCCCTGGCACAGATACGCAGTATTTT | CASSSGAPGTDTQYF | TRBJ2-3 | NA | NA | TRBV6-6
TGTGCCAGCAGTTTAATCTGGACACCCCTCCACTTT | CASSLIWTPLHF | TRBJ1-6 | NA | NA | TRBV28
TGCGCCAGCAGCCCGGACAGGGGCCACCAGTACTTC | CASSPDRGHQYF | TRBJ2-4 | TRBD1 | medium-sized | TRBV5-1
TGTGCCAGCAGCTTAGGCGGTTCACCCCTCCACTTT | CASSLGGSPLHF | TRBJ1-6 | NA | NA | TRBV7-9